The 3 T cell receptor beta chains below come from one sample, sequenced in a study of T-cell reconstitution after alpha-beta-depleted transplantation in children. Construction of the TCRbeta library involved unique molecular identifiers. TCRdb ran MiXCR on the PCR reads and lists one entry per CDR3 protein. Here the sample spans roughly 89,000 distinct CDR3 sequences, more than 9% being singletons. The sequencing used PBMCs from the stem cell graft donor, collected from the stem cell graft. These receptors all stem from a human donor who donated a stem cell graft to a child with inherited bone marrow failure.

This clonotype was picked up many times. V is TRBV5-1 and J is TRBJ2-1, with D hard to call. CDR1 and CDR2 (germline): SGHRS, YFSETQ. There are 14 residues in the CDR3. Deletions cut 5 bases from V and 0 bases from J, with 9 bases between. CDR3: CASRTANSYNEQFF. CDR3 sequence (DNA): TGCGCCAGCAGAACCGCAAACTCCTACAATGAGCAGTTCTTC. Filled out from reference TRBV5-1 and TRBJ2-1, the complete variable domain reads KAGVTQTPRYLIKTRGQQVTLSCSPISGHRSVSWYQQTPGQGLQFLFEYFSETQRNKGNFPGRFSGRQFSNSRSEMNVSTLELGDSALYLCASRTANSYNEQFFGPGTRLTVL.

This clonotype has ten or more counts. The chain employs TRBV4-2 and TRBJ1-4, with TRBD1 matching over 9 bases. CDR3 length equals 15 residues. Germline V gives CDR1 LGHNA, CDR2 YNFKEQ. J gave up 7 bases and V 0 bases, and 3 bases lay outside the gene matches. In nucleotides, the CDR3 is TGTGCCAGCAGCCAAGATACAGGGGGCAGTGAAAAACTGTTTTTT. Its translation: CASSQDTGGSEKLFF.

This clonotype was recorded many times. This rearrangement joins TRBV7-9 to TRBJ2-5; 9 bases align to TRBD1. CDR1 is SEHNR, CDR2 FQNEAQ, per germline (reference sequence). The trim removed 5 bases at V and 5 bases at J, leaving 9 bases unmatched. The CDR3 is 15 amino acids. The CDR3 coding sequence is TGTGCCAGCAGCGACCGGACAGGGGCAGAGGAGACCCAGTACTTC. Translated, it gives CASSDRTGAEETQYF.